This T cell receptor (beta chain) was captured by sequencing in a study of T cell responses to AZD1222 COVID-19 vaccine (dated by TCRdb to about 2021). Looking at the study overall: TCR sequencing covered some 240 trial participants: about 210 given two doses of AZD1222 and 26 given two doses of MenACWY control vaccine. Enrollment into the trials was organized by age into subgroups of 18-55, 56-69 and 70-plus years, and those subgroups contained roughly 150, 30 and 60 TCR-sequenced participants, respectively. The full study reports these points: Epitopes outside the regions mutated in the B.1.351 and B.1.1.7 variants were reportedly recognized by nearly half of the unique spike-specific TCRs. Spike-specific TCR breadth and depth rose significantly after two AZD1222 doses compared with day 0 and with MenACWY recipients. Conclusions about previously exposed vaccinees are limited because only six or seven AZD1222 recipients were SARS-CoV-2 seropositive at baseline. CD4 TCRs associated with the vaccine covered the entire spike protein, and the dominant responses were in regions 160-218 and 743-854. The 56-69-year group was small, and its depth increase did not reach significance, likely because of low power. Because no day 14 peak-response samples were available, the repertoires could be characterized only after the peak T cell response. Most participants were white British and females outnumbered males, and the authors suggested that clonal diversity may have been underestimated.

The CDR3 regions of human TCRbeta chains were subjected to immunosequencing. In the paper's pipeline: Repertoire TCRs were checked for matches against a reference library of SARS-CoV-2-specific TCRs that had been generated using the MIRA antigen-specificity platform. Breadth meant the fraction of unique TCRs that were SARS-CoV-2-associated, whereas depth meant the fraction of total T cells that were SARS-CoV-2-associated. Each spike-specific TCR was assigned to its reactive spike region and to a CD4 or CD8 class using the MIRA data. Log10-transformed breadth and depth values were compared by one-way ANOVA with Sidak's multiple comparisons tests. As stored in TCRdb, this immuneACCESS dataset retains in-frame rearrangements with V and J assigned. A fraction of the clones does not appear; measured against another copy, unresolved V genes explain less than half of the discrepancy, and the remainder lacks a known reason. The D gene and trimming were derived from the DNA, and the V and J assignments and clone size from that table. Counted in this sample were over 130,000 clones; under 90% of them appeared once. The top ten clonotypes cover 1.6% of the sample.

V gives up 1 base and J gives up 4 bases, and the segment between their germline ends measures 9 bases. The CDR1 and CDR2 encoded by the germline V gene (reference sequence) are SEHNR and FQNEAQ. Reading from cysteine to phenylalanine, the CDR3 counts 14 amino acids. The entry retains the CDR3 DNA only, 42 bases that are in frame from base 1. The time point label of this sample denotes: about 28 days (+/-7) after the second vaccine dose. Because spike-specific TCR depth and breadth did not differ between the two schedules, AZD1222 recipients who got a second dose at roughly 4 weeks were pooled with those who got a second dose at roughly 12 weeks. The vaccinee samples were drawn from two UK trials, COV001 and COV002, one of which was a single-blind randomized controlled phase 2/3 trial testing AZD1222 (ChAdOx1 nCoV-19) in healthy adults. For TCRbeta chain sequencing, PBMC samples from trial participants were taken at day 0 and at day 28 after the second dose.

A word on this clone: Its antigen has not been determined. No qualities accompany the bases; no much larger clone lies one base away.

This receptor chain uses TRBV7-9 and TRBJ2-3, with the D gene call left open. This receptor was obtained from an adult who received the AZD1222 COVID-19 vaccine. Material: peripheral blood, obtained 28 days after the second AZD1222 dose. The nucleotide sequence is TGTGCCAGCAGCTTAGATATAGGGTCAGATACGCAGTATTTT. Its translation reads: CASSLDIGSDTQYF.